This T cell receptor (beta chain) was retrieved from a study of siplizumab effects on memory and regulatory T cells. About 10^5 TCR templates per sample were sequenced. The table came from immunoSEQ multiplex PCR; TCRdb's copy has only in-frame clones and leaves some out. The sample lists about 100,000 clones; around 90% were seen once. As for this clone: Antigen: not known.

The CDR3 is 15 residues long. Germline loops: CDR1 MNHEY, CDR2 SVGAGI. With 2 bases clipped from V and 9 bases from J, the junction kept 5 bases outside the gene matches. General study points: Only a minority of proliferating CD4+ or CD8+ clones had an assignable naive or memory phenotype, with roughly 80-95% lacking one. Mappable alloreactive CD4+ clones were on average about 62% Treg-derived with siplizumab, around 26% in controls. Unstimulated subsets contained matches for only a minor fraction of alloreactive clones.

The source of this sequence is a human donor in good health. The rearrangement joins TRBV6-5 to TRBJ2-2, with 11 bases lining up with TRBD2. Source material: Tregs sorted from blood. The CDR3 region has the DNA TGTGCCAGCAGTTACGGGGCTAGCGGGAGGTGGGAGCTGTTTTTT. Translated: CASSYGASGRWELFF.